These 10 T cell receptor beta chains came from one sample sequenced in a study of T cell responses to AZD1222 COVID-19 vaccine. The data were produced by immunoSEQ multiplex PCR, yet TCRdb's version contains in-frame clones alone and is incomplete. The profile shows some 130,000 clones, 92% of them singletons. Sequencing used peripheral blood, obtained on day 0 of AZD1222 vaccination. Receptors were obtained from an adult in good health.

The genes are TRBV5-6 and TRBJ2-4, with 7 bases fitting TRBD2. Germline V gives CDR1 SGHDT, CDR2 YYEEEE. The CDR3 extends over 17 amino acids. Trimming cost V 6 bases and J 4 bases; bases outside gene matches: 16. Written as DNA, the CDR3 is TGTGCCAGCAATGGGGGGGAGCGGGCAACCGATAAAAACATTCAGTACTTC. Protein product: CASNGGERATDKNIQYF.

The DNA for the CDR3 is TGCGCCAGCAGTTTTGATGGGGTTGGGATAAACACTGAAGCTTTCTTT. This encodes CASSFDGVGINTEAFF. This chain joins TRBV5-1 and TRBJ1-1; no firm D call. The CDR3 has 16 amino acids. Trimming shortened V by 5 bases and J by 2 bases, and 19 bases separated the two germline ends. CDR1 SGHRS and CDR2 YFSETQ come from the germline V gene.

The genes are TRBV6-6 and TRBJ1-1; 7 nucleotides agree with TRBD1. V dropped 5 bases and J dropped 4; count of bases not matched to a gene: 16. The CDR3 has 17 residues. Germline lookup yields CDR1 MNHNY and CDR2 SVGAGI (reference sequence). The CDR3 region has the DNA TGTGCCAGCAGTCCGAACCCAGGGGGGGCAGGACGCACTGAAGCTTTCTTT. Translated: CASSPNPGGAGRTEAFF.

Comments on this clone: An end of the junction does not agree with germline; a read error may underlie this. The chain employs TRBV28 and TRBJ1-3, with D hard to call. The germline V gene encodes CDR1 MDHEN and CDR2 SYDVKM. The CDR3 runs 14 residues. Here the CDR3 DNA reads TGTGCCAGCAATTTAGTGAGCTCTGGAAACACCATATATTTT. Its translation is CASNLVSSGNTIYF.

The chain carries TRBV27 and TRBJ1-6; no definite D call. The CDR3 is 21 amino acids. V lost 4 bases to trimming and J lost 6 bases, with 31 bases between them. CDR1 is MNHEY and CDR2 is SMNVEV in the germline V gene (reference sequence). This chain's CDR3 is CASSSRGHRAGNVRINSPLHF. The CDR3 nucleotides are TGTGCCAGCAGTTCCCGCGGGCACCGGGCGGGAAACGTACGGATTAATTCACCCCTCCACTTT.

The rearrangement uses TRBV6-5 and TRBJ1-2; 7 bases fit TRBD1. The CDR3 is made up of 14 amino acids. V gave up 7 bases and J gave up 8 bases; unmatched junction bases: 13. In germline, CDR1 is MNHEY, CDR2 SVGAGI. In DNA, the CDR3 is TGTGCCAGCAAGAATAGGGGACAGATGGGCGGCTACACCTTC. This translates into CASKNRGQMGGYTF.

The V and J genes are TRBV13 and TRBJ2-3, with D perhaps matching TRBD1 (5 bases). The CDR3 totals 13 residues. Germline V gives CDR1 PRHDT, CDR2 FYEKMQ (reference sequence). Deletions cut 2 bases from V and 3 bases from J, with 6 bases between. The CDR3 reads CASSLRGTDTQYF. Written as DNA, the CDR3 is TGTGCCAGCAGCTTAAGGGGAACAGATACGCAGTATTTT. Combining the CDR3 with reference TRBV13 and TRBJ2-3 gives the whole variable domain AAGVIQSPRHLIKEKRETATLKCYPIPRHDTVYWYQQGPGQDPQFLISFYEKMQSDKGSIPDRFSAQQFSDYHSELNMSSLELGDSALYFCASSLRGTDTQYFGPGTRLTVL.

V is TRBV9 and J is TRBJ2-5; 10 positions agree with TRBD2. The CDR3 contains 17 residues. Germline V lookup: CDR1 SGDLS, CDR2 YYNGEE. Germline trimming cut 4 bases from V and 4 bases from J; bases unmatched to any gene: 13. The CDR3 bases are TGTGCCAGCAGCATCAGCGGGAGGGCCGTTGGTAGAGAGACCCAGTACTTC. Translation: CASSISGRAVGRETQYF.

The chain carries TRBV19 and TRBJ1-1; no clear D. The ends were cut back, 7 bases at V and 2 bases at J, with 11 bases in the middle. The germline V gene encodes CDR1 LNHDA and CDR2 SQIVND (reference sequence). This CDR3 contains 13 residues. This chain's CDR3 is CASNPRSNTEAFF. In nucleotides, the CDR3 is TGTGCCAGTAACCCTAGGTCCAACACTGAAGCTTTCTTT.

The rearrangement uses TRBV29-1 and TRBJ2-7; D gene uncertain. The CDR3 is 12 amino acids. Germline values: CDR1 SQVTM, CDR2 ANQGSEA. Trimming pared 3 bases from V and 2 bases from J, leaving 8 bases between. CDR3 amino acids: CSVDPGTYEQYF. The CDR3 nucleotides read TGCAGCGTTGATCCAGGAACCTACGAGCAGTACTTC.